These 7 T cell receptor beta chains were all obtained from the same sample, sequenced in a study of T cell responses to AZD1222 COVID-19 vaccine. The table came from immunoSEQ multiplex PCR; TCRdb's copy has only in-frame clones and leaves some out. The repertoire holds under 200,000 clones, with around nine tenths as singletons. Sequencing was performed on peripheral blood, taken 28 days after the second dose of the MenACWY control vaccine. The receptor set was obtained from an adult who received the MenACWY meningococcal vaccine as a control.

The gene calls are TRBV24-1 and TRBJ2-7; D is perhaps TRBD1 (6 bases). Germline V CDR1 and CDR2: KGHDR, SFDVKD. The V end lost 8 bases, the J end lost 4 bases, and 8 bases lay between the germline ends. The CDR3 loop spans 11 amino acids. CDR3 nucleotides: TGTGCCACCACCACAGGGTACGAGCAGTACTTC. Translation: CATTTGYEQYF.

The chain has TRBV20-1 and TRBJ2-7, with a possible D match to TRBD2 (5 bases). V lost 3 bases, J lost 3 bases, and 12 bases lay in between. This CDR3 region has 13 residues. CDR1 is DFQATT, CDR2 SNEGSKA, per germline (reference sequence). The DNA for the CDR3 is TGCAGTGCTAGTCACGCTAGCAGCTACGAGCAGTACTTC. Protein sequence: CSASHASSYEQYF.

This chain links TRBV4-1 with TRBJ1-3, with a tentative D call TRBD1 (5 bases). Between the trimmed V and J ends, which lost 2 bases and 4 bases, there was a span of 12 bases. The CDR3 runs to 15 residues. Germline CDR1 reads MGHRA; CDR2 reads YSYEKL. As DNA, the CDR3 is TGCGCCAGCAGCCAACAGCAGGGTAGAGGAAACACCATATATTTT. Its protein product is CASSQQQGRGNTIYF.

This chain joins TRBV4-2 and TRBJ2-7; a weak D match, TRBD2 (5 bases). This CDR3 contains 15 residues. Germline-derived CDR1 and CDR2 are LGHNA and YNFKEQ. The V end was cut by 2 bases, the J end by 7 bases, with 18 bases between. This chain's CDR3 is CASSQSGVRAREQYF. DNA of the CDR3: TGTGCCAGCAGCCAAAGCGGAGTCCGAGCGCGAGAGCAGTACTTC.

This sequence joins TRBV29-1 and TRBJ2-7; 9 bases fit TRBD1. Germline assignment: CDR1 SQVTM and CDR2 ANQGSEA. With V trimmed by 7 bases and J by 11 bases, 15 bases remained unmatched. This CDR3 has 13 amino acids. The CDR3 sequence: CSGFDRGVNYEYF. The DNA for the CDR3 is TGCAGCGGCTTTGACAGGGGGGTGAACTACGAGTACTTC.

The chain uses TRBV4-1 and TRBJ2-2; 9 nucleotides match TRBD1. This CDR3 spans 18 amino acids. The germline CDR1 and CDR2 sequences are MGHRA and YSYEKL. V was pared by 0 bases and J by 5 bases, with 10 bases of the junction left unmatched. The CDR3 region is CASSQDRLGTGSTGELFF. As DNA, the CDR3 is TGCGCCAGCAGCCAAGATCGGTTAGGGACAGGGAGTACCGGGGAGCTGTTTTTT.

The CDR3 DNA reads as TGTGCCAGCAGCAGCACTAGCGGGTTCTCCACCGGGGAGCTGTTTTTT. It codes for CASSSTSGFSTGELFF. J is TRBJ2-2 and V is TRBV7-3, with 9 bases identical to TRBD2. The junction had 8 bases not matched to a gene; V was cut back by 5 bases and J by 4 bases. Germline CDR1 is SGHTA and CDR2 is FQGTGA. The CDR3 contains 16 residues.